A few counts support the clone carrying this TCR beta chain. Primers for the PCR totalled 60 Vbeta and 13 Jbeta. The repertoire was sequenced with immunoSEQ multiplex PCR; TCRdb's copy has only in-frame clones and lacks some. The sample includes 75,000 to 100,000 clones, about 70% of them seen just once. The data derive from a study of cytomegalovirus exposure and HLA in healthy donors. This CDR3 is built from 13 residues. Germline V gene sequence: CDR1 SGHNT, CDR2 YYREEE (reference sequence). Between the trimmed V and J ends, which lost 6 bases and 3 bases, there was a span of 9 bases. The chain combines TRBV5-4 with TRBJ1-4; TRBD1 is a possible D gene (5 bases). This receptor was obtained from a female donor in good health and CMV-seronegative. The sample taken for sequencing was PBMCs. The CDR3 DNA reads as TGTGCCAGCAAAGGCAGGGCTAATGAAAAACTGTTTTTT. Residues: CASKGRANEKLFF.